This TCR beta chain is drawn from a study of response to subunit inactivated influenza vaccine. Study-wide results and caveats: That few new T cells are recruited by each seasonal influenza vaccination was the authors' suggestion.

TCRdb fed the RT-PCR reads into MiXCR, producing one record per CDR3 protein. The repertoire holds about 480,000 distinct CDR3 sequences, with approximately 12% as singletons. Comments on this clonotype: Its target is not known.

Germline V gene data show CDR1 as MNHEY and CDR2 as SMNVEV (reference sequence). V gave up 9 bases and J gave up 0 bases; unmatched junction bases: 4. The CDR3 runs 15 residues. The receptor was derived from a man over 45 who received an inactivated influenza vaccine. The sample was PBMCs from blood, taken 45 days after vaccination. The V and J genes are TRBV27 and TRBJ2-3; 12 positions agree with TRBD2. The CDR3 here is CARRLAGASTDTQYF. The CDR3 DNA reads TGTGCCAGGCGACTAGCGGGGGCTAGCACAGATACGCAGTATTTT.